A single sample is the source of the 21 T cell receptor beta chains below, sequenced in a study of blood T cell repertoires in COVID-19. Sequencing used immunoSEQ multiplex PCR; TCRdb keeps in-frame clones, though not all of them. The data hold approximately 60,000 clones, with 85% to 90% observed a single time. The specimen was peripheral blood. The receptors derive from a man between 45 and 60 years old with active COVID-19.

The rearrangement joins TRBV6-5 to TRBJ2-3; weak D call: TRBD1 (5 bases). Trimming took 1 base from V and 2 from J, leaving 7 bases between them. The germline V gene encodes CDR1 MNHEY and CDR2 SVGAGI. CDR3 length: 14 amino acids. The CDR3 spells CASSYYRSTDTQYF. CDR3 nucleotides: TGTGCCAGCAGTTACTACAGGTCCACAGATACGCAGTATTTT.

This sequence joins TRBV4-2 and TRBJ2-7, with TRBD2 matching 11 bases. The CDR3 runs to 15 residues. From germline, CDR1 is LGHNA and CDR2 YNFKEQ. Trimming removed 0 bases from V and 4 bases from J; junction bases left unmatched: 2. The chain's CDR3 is CASSQDTSGRYEQYF. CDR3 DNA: TGTGCCAGCAGCCAAGATACTAGCGGGAGATACGAGCAGTACTTC.

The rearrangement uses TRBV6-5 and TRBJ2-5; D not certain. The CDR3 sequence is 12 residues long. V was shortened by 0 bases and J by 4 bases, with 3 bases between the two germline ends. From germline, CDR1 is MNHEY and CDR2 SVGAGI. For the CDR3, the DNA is TGTGCCAGCAGTTACTCGAGAGAGACCCAGTACTTC. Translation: CASSYSRETQYF.

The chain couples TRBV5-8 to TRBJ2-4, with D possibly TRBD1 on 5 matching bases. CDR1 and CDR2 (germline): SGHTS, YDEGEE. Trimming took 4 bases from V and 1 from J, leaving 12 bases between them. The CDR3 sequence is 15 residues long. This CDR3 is CASSAGGAAKNIQYF. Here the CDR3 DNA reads TGTGCCAGCAGCGCCGGTGGGGCGGCCAAAAACATTCAGTACTTC.

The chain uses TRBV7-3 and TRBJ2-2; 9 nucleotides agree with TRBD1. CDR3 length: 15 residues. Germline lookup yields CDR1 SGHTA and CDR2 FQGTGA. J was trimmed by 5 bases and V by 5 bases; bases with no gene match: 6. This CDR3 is CASSRDRVETGELFF. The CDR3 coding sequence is TGTGCCAGCAGCCGGGACAGGGTGGAAACCGGGGAGCTGTTTTTT.

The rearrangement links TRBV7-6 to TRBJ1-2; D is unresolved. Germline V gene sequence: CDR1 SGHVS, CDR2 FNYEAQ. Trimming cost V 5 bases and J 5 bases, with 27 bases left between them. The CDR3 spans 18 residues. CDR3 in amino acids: CASSQRAGLPLEGYGYTF. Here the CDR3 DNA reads TGTGCCAGCAGCCAAAGGGCAGGACTCCCCTTGGAAGGGTATGGCTACACCTTC.

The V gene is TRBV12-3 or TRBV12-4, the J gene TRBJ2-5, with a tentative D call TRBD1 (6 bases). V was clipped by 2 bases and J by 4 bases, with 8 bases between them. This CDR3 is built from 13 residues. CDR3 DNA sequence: TGTGCCAGCAGTTTATACAGGGCAGAGACCCAGTACTTC. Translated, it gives CASSLYRAETQYF.

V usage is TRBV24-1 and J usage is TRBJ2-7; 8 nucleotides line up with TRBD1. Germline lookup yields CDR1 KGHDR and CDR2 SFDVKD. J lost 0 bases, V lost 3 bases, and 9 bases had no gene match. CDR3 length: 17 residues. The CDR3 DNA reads TGTGCCACCAGTGATGCAGACAGGGGCAAATTCTCCTACGAGCAGTACTTC. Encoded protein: CATSDADRGKFSYEQYF.

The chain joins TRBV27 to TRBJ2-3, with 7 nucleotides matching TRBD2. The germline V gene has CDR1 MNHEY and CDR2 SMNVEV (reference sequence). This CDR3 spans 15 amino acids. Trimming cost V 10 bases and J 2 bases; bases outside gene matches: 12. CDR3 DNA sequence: TGTGCCACCCTTCGAGGGCTAGCGGCCACAGATACGCAGTATTTT. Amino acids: CATLRGLAATDTQYF.

The CDR3 DNA sequence: TGTGCCAGCAGTTACTCGGGAGAGAACACTGAAGCTTTCTTT. Its translation: CASSYSGENTEAFF. The J gene is TRBJ1-1, the V gene TRBV6-7, with D unclear. TRBV6-7 is an open reading frame, and its role is uncertain. V gave up 0 bases and J gave up 1 base, with 6 bases separating them. There are 14 residues in the CDR3.

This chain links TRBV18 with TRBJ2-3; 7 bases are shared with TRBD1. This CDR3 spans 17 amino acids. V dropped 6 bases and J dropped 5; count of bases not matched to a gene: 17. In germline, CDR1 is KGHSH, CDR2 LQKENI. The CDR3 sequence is CASSPRQGSRPIDTQYF. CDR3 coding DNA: TGTGCCAGCTCCCCCAGACAGGGTTCGAGGCCCATAGATACGCAGTATTTT. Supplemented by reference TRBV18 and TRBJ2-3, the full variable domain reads NAGVMQNPRHLVRRRGQEARLRCSPMKGHSHVYWYRQLPEEGLKFMVYLQKENIIDESGMPKERFSAEFPKEGPSILRIQQVVRGDSAAYFCASSPRQGSRPIDTQYFGPGTRLTVL.

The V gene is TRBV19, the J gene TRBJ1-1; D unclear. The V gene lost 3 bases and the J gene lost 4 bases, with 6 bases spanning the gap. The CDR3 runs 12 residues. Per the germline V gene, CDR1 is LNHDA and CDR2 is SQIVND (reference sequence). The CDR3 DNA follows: TGTGCCAGTAGTATCGGTAGCACTGAAGCTTTCTTT. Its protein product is CASSIGSTEAFF.

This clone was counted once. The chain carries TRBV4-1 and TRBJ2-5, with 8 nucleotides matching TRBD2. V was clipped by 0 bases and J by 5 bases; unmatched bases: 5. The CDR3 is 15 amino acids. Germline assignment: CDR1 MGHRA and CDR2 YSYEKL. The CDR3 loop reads CASSQDVVAGETQYF. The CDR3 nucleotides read TGCGCCAGCAGCCAAGATGTGGTAGCGGGGGAGACCCAGTACTTC.

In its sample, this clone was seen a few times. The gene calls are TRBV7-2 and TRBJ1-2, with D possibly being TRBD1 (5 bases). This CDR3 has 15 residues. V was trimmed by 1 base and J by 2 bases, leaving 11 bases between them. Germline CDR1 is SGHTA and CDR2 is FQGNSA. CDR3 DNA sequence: TGTGCCAGCAGCTTAGTGGGGGGATCCAACTATGGCTACACCTTC. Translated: CASSLVGGSNYGYTF.

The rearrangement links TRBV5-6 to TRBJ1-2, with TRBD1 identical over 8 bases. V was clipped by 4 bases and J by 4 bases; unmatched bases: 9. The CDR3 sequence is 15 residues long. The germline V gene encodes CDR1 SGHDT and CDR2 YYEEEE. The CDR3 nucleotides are TGTGCCAGCAGCCCAACGGGACAGGAGATCTATGGCTACACCTTC. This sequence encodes CASSPTGQEIYGYTF.

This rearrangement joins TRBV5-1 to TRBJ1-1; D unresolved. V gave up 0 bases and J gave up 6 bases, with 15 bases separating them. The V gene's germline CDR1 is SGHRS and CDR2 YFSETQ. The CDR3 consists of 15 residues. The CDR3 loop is CASSLAEGGIPEAFF. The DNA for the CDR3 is TGCGCCAGCAGCTTGGCCGAGGGAGGGATACCTGAAGCTTTCTTT.

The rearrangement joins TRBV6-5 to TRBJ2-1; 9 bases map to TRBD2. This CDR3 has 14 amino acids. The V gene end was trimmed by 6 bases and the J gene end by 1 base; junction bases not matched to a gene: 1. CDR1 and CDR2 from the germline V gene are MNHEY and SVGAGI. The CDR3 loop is CASRRGGSYNEQFF. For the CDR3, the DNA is TGTGCCAGCAGGCGGGGGGGTTCCTACAATGAGCAGTTCTTC.

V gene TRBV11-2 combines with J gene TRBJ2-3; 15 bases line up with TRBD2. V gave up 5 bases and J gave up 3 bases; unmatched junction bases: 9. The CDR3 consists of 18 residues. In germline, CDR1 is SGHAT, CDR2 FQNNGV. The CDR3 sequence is CASSRTSGGGTPTDTQYF. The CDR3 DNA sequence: TGTGCCAGCAGCCGGACTAGCGGGGGGGGGACCCCTACAGATACGCAGTATTTT. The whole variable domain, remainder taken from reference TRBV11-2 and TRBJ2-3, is EAGVAQSPRYKIIEKRQSVAFWCNPISGHATLYWYQQILGQGPKLLIQFQNNGVVDDSQLPKDRFSAERLKGVDSTLKIQPAKLEDSAVYLCASSRTSGGGTPTDTQYFGPGTRLTVL.

Here the CDR3 DNA reads TGCAGCGTTAAAAGGGACAGGGAGAACACTGAAGCTTTCTTT. It translates to CSVKRDRENTEAFF. V is TRBV29-1 and J is TRBJ1-1, with TRBD1 identical over 9 bases. The CDR3 covers 14 residues. J lost 1 base, V lost 5 bases, and 5 bases had no gene match. The germline V gene encodes CDR1 SQVTM and CDR2 ANQGSEA.

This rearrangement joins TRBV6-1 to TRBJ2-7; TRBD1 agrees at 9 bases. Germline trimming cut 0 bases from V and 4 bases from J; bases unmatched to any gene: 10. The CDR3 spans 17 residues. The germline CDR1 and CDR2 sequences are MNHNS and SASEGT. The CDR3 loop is CASSEANLGTGMYEQYF. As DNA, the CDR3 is TGTGCCAGCAGTGAAGCGAATCTCGGGACAGGGATGTACGAGCAGTACTTC.

CDR3 nucleotide sequence: TGTGCCAGCAGTTCCAGTCTCAATACGCAGTATTTT. This translates into CASSSSLNTQYF. The chain uses TRBV28 and TRBJ2-3; no reliable D call. The V end was cut by 4 bases, the J end by 7 bases, with 9 bases between. The germline V gene encodes CDR1 MDHEN and CDR2 SYDVKM. This CDR3 spans 12 amino acids. Drawing the rest from reference TRBV28 and TRBJ2-3, the complete variable domain is DVKVTQSSRYLVKRTGEKVFLECVQDMDHENMFWYRQDPGLGLRLIYFSYDVKMKEKGDIPEGYSVSREKKERFSLILESASTNQTSMYLCASSSSLNTQYFGPGTRLTVL.